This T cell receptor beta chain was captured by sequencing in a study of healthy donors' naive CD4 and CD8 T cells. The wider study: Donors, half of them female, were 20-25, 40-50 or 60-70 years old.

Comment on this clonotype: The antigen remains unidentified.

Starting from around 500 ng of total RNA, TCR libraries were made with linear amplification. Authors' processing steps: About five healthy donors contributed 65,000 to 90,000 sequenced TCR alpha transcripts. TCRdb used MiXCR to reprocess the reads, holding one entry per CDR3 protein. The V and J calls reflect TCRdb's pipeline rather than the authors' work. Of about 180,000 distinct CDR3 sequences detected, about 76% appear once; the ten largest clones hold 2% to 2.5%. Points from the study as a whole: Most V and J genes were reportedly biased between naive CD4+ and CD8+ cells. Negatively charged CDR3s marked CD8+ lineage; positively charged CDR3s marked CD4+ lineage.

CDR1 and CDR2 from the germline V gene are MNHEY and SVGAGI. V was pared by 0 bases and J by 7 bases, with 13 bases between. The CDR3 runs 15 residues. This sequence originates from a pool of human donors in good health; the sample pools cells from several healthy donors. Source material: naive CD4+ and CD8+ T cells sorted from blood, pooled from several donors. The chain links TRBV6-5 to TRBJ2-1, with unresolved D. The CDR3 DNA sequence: TGTGCCAGCAGTTACTCGATCGGGCATAGAAATGAGCAGTTCTTC. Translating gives CASSYSIGHRNEQFF.